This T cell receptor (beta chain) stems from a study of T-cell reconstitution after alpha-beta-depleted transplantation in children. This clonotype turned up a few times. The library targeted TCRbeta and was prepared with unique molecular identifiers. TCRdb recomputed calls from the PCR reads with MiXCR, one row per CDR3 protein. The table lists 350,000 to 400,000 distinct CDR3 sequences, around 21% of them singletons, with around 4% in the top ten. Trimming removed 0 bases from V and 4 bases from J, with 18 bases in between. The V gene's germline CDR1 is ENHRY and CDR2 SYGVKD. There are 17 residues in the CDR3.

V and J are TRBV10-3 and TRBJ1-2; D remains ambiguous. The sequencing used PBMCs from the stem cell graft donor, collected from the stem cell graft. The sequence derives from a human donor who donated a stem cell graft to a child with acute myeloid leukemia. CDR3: CAISESQAGVRRYGYTF. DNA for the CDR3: TGTGCCATCAGTGAGTCTCAGGCAGGAGTACGTCGCTATGGCTACACCTTC.